This T cell receptor (beta chain) was recorded in a study of blood T cell repertoires in COVID-19. Overall study: Samples taken during acute and convalescent COVID-19 were collected in the United States, Italy and Spain.

V lost 4 bases, J lost 8 bases, and 11 bases lay in between. Germline V lookup: CDR1 MNHEY, CDR2 SMNVEV (reference sequence). CDR3 size: 12 residues. Methods used by the authors: Reference gene primer amplification in the assay estimated nucleated cell counts. Repertoires were generated with immunoSEQ multiplex PCR, while TCRdb's copy carries only in-frame clones and drops some. V, J and clone size derive from that table, while D and trimming were established from the DNA sequence. The sample carries around 190,000 clones, more than 80% recorded once. The TCR comes from a woman aged 55-70 years with acute or convalescent COVID-19. Sequenced: peripheral blood. This chain connects TRBV27 to TRBJ2-5; D remains unclear. DNA for the CDR3: TGTGCCAGCAGTTCGTATTCGTCTACCCAGTACTTC. This gives the protein CASSSYSSTQYF.